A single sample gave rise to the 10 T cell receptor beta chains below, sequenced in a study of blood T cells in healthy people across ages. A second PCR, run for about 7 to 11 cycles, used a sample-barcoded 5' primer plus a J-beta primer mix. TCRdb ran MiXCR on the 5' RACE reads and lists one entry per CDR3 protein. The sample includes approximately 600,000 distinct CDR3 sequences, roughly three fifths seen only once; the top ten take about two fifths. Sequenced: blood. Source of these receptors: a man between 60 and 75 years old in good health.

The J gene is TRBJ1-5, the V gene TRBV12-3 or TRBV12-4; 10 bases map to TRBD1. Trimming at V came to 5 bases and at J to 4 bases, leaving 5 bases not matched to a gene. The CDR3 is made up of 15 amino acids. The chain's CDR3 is CASSGTGVGNQPQHF. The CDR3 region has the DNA TGTGCCAGCAGTGGGACAGGGGTAGGTAATCAGCCCCAGCATTTT.

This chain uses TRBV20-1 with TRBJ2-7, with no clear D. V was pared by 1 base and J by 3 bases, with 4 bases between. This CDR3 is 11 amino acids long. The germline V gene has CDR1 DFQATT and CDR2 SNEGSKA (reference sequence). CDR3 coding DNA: TGCAGTGCTAGAGGGGTCTACGAGCAGTACTTC. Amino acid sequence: CSARGVYEQYF.

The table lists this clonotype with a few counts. CDR3: CATGGVSGYTF. Here the CDR3 DNA reads TGTGCCACAGGGGGGGTGAGCGGCTACACCTTC. The chain is built from TRBV27 and TRBJ1-2, with 7 bases aligning to TRBD1. V was clipped by 10 bases and J by 8 bases; unmatched bases: 7. The CDR3 has 11 amino acids. The V gene's germline CDR1 is MNHEY and CDR2 SMNVEV (reference sequence).

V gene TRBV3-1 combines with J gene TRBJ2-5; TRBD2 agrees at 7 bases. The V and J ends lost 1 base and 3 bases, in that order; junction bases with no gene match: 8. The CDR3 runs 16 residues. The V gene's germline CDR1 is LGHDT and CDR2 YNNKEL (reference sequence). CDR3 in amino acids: CASSQAASGGEETQYF. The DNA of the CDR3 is TGTGCCAGCAGCCAAGCGGCTAGCGGTGGAGAAGAGACCCAGTACTTC.

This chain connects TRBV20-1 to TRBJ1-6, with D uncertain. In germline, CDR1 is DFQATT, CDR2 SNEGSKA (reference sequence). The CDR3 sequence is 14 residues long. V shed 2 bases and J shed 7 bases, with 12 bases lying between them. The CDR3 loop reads CSARYVPGNSPLHF. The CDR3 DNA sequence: TGCAGTGCTAGATATGTTCCTGGCAATTCACCCCTCCACTTT.

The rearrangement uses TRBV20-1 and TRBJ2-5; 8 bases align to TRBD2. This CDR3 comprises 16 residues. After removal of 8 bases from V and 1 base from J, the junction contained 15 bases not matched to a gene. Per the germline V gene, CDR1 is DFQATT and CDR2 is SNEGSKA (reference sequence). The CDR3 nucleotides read TGCAGTTTCTCGCTAGGGCTAGCGGGTTCCCAAGAGACCCAGTACTTC. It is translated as CSFSLGLAGSQETQYF.

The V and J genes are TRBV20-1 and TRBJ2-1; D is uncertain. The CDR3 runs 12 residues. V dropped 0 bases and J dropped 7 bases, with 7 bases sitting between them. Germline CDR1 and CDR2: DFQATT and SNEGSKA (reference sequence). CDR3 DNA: TGCAGTGCTAGAGATAAATTAAATGAGCAGTTCTTC. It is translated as CSARDKLNEQFF.

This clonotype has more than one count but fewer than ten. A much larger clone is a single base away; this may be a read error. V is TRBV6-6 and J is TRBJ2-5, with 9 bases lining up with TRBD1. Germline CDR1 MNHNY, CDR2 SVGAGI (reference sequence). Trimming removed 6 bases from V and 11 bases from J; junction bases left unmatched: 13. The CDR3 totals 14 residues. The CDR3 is CASSDGTGNNEQYF. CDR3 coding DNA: TGTGCCAGCAGCGATGGGACAGGGAACAATGAGCAGTACTTC.

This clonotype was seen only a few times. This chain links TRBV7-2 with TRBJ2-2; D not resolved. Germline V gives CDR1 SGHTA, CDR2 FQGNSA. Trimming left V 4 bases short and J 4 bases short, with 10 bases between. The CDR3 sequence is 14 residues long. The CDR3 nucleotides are TGTGCCAGCAGCTCTTCTGTAGCCACCGGGGAGCTGTTTTTT. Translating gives CASSSSVATGELFF.

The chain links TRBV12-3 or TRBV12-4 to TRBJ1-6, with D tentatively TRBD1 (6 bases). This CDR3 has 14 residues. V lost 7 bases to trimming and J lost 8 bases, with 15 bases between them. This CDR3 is CASTSTGFDSPLHF. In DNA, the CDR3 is TGTGCCAGCACCAGCACAGGGTTCGATTCACCCCTCCACTTT.